Following are 19 T cell receptor beta chains from one sample sequenced in a study of blood T cells in healthy people across ages. A second 7 to 11 cycle PCR used barcoded and J-beta primers. TCRdb processed the 5' RACE reads anew with MiXCR; each CDR3 protein has one entry. Of about 1,400,000 distinct CDR3 sequences in the sample, roughly 60% were seen once. The sequenced material came from blood. All receptors derive from a man between 18 and 35 years old in good health.

The sample holds many counts of this clonotype. For the CDR3, the DNA is TGTGCCAGCAGTACGGGTCCAACCTACGAGCAGTACTTC. Its translation: CASSTGPTYEQYF. This chain uses TRBV7-9 with TRBJ2-7; no definite D call. The CDR3 loop spans 13 amino acids. Between the trimmed V and J ends, which lost 6 bases and 2 bases, there was a span of 11 bases. Germline V CDR1 and CDR2: SEHNR, FQNEAQ (reference sequence).

In its sample, this clonotype was seen a few times. The genes are TRBV29-1 and TRBJ2-7; a weak D match, TRBD1 (5 bases). The CDR3 length is 12 residues. The V gene lost 4 bases and the J gene lost 4 bases, with 11 bases spanning the gap. Germline loops: CDR1 SQVTM, CDR2 ANQGSEA. The CDR3 protein is CSVGEGAYEQYF. The DNA for the CDR3 is TGCAGCGTTGGAGAAGGGGCATACGAGCAGTACTTC.

This clonotype was seen more than once but under ten times. The rearrangement uses TRBV20-1 and TRBJ1-5, with D uncertain. V shed 3 bases and J shed 4 bases, with 7 bases lying between them. Germline V gene sequence: CDR1 DFQATT, CDR2 SNEGSKA (reference sequence). CDR3 size: 12 residues. The CDR3 protein is CSARRRNQPQHF. The CDR3 DNA reads TGCAGTGCTAGGCGCAGAAATCAGCCCCAGCATTTT.

This clonotype was observed a few times. The rearrangement joins TRBV20-1 to TRBJ2-7; TRBD2 matches at 11 bases. The ends lost 6 bases at V and 1 base at J; junction bases unmatched: 5. Germline CDR1 DFQATT, CDR2 SNEGSKA (reference sequence). The CDR3 length is 14 residues. This chain's CDR3 is CSAKLAGVSYEQYF. The DNA for the CDR3 is TGCAGTGCAAAACTAGCGGGGGTGTCCTACGAGCAGTACTTC.

At least ten counts were recorded for this clonotype. The chain joins TRBV7-9 to TRBJ2-7; D ambiguous. Germline V CDR1 and CDR2: SEHNR, FQNEAQ (reference sequence). V dropped 6 bases and J dropped 2 bases, with 14 bases sitting between them. The CDR3 is 14 residues long. The CDR3 bases are TGTGCCAGCAGTTCTATCTACCGTACCTACGAGCAGTACTTC. This encodes CASSSIYRTYEQYF.

The rearrangement links TRBV5-1 to TRBJ2-5; the D gene is possibly TRBD1 (5 bases). Trimming took 5 bases from V and 2 from J, leaving 13 bases between them. This CDR3 spans 14 amino acids. Germline values: CDR1 SGHRS, CDR2 YFSETQ. The CDR3 sequence is CASRRRQTQETQYF. The CDR3 bases are TGCGCCAGCAGACGCAGACAGACGCAAGAGACCCAGTACTTC. Filled out from reference TRBV5-1 and TRBJ2-5, the complete variable domain reads KAGVTQTPRYLIKTRGQQVTLSCSPISGHRSVSWYQQTPGQGLQFLFEYFSETQRNKGNFPGRFSGRQFSNSRSEMNVSTLELGDSALYLCASRRRQTQETQYFGPGTRLLVL.

This clonotype was detected only a few times. The chain links TRBV7-9 to TRBJ2-7; the match to TRBD1 covers 8 bases. CDR1 is SEHNR and CDR2 is FQNEAQ in the germline V gene (reference sequence). The junction had 12 bases not matched to a gene; V was cut back by 5 bases and J by 0 bases. The CDR3 is made up of 17 amino acids. This CDR3 reads CASSPGQVSVSSYEQYF. CDR3 bases: TGTGCCAGCAGCCCGGGACAGGTTAGCGTGAGCTCCTACGAGCAGTACTTC.

This chain links TRBV20-1 with TRBJ1-2, with D uncertain. Trimming removed 3 bases from V and 6 bases from J, with 11 bases in between. Germline loops: CDR1 DFQATT, CDR2 SNEGSKA (reference sequence). The CDR3 totals 12 residues. CDR3 sequence (DNA): TGCAGTGCTAGTCCGAGCAGTCATGGCTACACCTTC. Protein: CSASPSSHGYTF.

The chain has TRBV20-1 and TRBJ2-7; 7 bases fit TRBD1. V lost 4 bases and J lost 2; bases outside the gene matches: 5. Looked up from germline, CDR1 is DFQATT and CDR2 is SNEGSKA (reference sequence). CDR3 length equals 13 residues. In DNA, the CDR3 is TGCAGTGCTACTAGGGGGCCGCCCTACGAGCAGTACTTC. Residues: CSATRGPPYEQYF.

V and J are TRBV27 and TRBJ1-5, with D possibly being TRBD1 (5 bases). Germline V CDR1 and CDR2: MNHEY, SMNVEV (reference sequence). V dropped 3 bases and J dropped 6 bases, with 15 bases sitting between them. The CDR3 spans 15 residues. CDR3 region: CASSFGAGNSQPQHF. The CDR3 bases are TGTGCCAGCAGTTTTGGGGCAGGGAACAGTCAGCCCCAGCATTTT.

The V and J genes are TRBV15 and TRBJ2-1; 7 nucleotides match TRBD1. There are 15 residues in the CDR3. J was trimmed by 7 bases and V by 1 base; bases with no gene match: 7. The V gene's germline CDR1 is LNHNV and CDR2 YYDKDF (reference sequence). The CDR3 bases are TGTGCCACCAGCAGAGGAATTGACAGGGCTAATGAGCAGTTCTTC. Amino acids: CATSRGIDRANEQFF.

This clonotype occurred many times. The gene calls are TRBV18 and TRBJ2-7, with D possibly being TRBD2 (6 bases). The CDR3 is made up of 13 amino acids. V dropped 8 bases and J dropped 0 bases, with 11 bases sitting between them. Germline V gives CDR1 KGHSH, CDR2 LQKENI. The CDR3 nucleotides read TGTGCCAGCAGTCCGGGAGCCTCCTACGAGCAGTACTTC. This codes for CASSPGASYEQYF.

V and J are TRBV6-2 or TRBV6-3 and TRBJ2-7; a possible D gene is TRBD1 (6 bases). The CDR3 consists of 15 residues. Trimming removed 0 bases at V and 4 bases at J, with 13 bases between. Germline lookup yields CDR1 MNHEY and CDR2 SVGEGT. This chain's CDR3 is CASSYSTGLWYEQYF. The CDR3 DNA follows: TGTGCCAGCAGTTACTCGACAGGTTTGTGGTACGAGCAGTACTTC.

The rearrangement uses TRBV7-9 and TRBJ2-1; 9 nucleotides align to TRBD1. Germline CDR1 reads SEHNR; CDR2 reads FQNEAQ (reference sequence). The CDR3 sequence is 18 residues long. The J segment lost 2 bases and the V segment lost 5 bases, leaving 13 bases of the junction unmatched. CDR3 nucleotides: TGTGCCAGCAGCCCCCGCCCAAGACAGGGGGGGCCCTACAATGAGCAGTTCTTC. Protein: CASSPRPRQGGPYNEQFF.

On this clonotype: A junction boundary mismatches the germline segment, possibly from a read error. This sequence joins TRBV5-1 and TRBJ2-1, with 7 bases fitting TRBD1. The CDR3 runs to 15 residues. Per germline, CDR1 SGHRS and CDR2 YFSETQ. CDR3 DNA sequence: TGCGCCAGCAGCCCAACGGGACAGTTCTACAATGAGCGGTTCTTC. This encodes CASSPTGQFYNERFF. Full variable domain (missing parts from reference TRBV5-1 and TRBJ2-1): KAGVTQTPRYLIKTRGQQVTLSCSPISGHRSVSWYQQTPGQGLQFLFEYFSETQRNKGNFPGRFSGRQFSNSRSEMNVSTLELGDSALYLCASSPTGQFYNERFFGPGTRLTVL.

The rearrangement joins TRBV7-9 to TRBJ2-7; D possibly corresponds to TRBD2 (6 bases). Trimming removed 5 bases from V and 3 bases from J, with 20 bases in between. Germline CDR1 SEHNR, CDR2 FQNEAQ (reference sequence). The CDR3 has 16 residues. The CDR3 sequence is CASSHDDGGRLYEQYF. CDR3 nucleotides: TGTGCCAGCAGCCACGATGATGGAGGGCGCCTCTACGAGCAGTACTTC.

The V call is TRBV27, the J call TRBJ2-3; D uncertain. The germline V gene has CDR1 MNHEY and CDR2 SMNVEV (reference sequence). The CDR3 has 12 amino acids. Trimming stripped 5 bases from V and 6 bases from J, with 9 bases between. The CDR3 bases are TGTGCCAGCAGTGCCGGGTGGGATACGCAGTATTTT. It codes for CASSAGWDTQYF.

This clonotype was seen a handful of times. The chain has TRBV29-1 and TRBJ1-1; D gene unclear. Germline V lookup: CDR1 SQVTM, CDR2 ANQGSEA. This CDR3 has 12 amino acids. Trimming shortened V by 6 bases and J by 2 bases, and 10 bases separated the two germline ends. The CDR3 nucleotides read TGCAGCGTGGGAGGGTTTAACACTGAAGCTTTCTTT. Translation: CSVGGFNTEAFF.

This clonotype was seen a single time. DNA of the CDR3: TGTGCCACCAGCAGAGAACACGACAGAAATACCTACGAGCAGTACTTC. This codes for CATSREHDRNTYEQYF. This sequence joins TRBV15 and TRBJ2-7; tentative D call: TRBD1 (5 bases). The CDR3 is made up of 16 amino acids. V dropped 0 bases and J dropped 2 bases, with 14 bases sitting between them. Germline V gene data show CDR1 as LNHNV and CDR2 as YYDKDF (reference sequence).